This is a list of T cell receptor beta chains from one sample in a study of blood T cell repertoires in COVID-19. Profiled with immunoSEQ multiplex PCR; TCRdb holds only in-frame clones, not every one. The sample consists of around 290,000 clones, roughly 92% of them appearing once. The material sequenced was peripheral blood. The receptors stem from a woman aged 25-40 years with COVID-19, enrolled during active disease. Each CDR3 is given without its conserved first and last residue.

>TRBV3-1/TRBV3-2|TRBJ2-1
ASSQDPPSGRARNNEQF
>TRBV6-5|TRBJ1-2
ASSYRQDYGYT
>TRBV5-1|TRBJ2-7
ASSPHPTASSYEQY
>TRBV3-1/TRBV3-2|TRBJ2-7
ASSSGTGRGAYEQY
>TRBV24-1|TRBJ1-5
ATSTNGDQPQH
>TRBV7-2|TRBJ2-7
ASSLGPSTNAYEQY
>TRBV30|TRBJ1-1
AWSPRGRITEAF
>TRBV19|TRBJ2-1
ASSLQREVDEQF
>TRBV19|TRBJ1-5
ASSSSGTGGNPQH
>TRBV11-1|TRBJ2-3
ASRDRVGSDTQY
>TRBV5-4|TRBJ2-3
ASSLTSGGADTQY
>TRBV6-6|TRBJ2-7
ASSYSGDRSSYEQY
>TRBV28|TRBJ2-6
ASSEPQGVSGANVLT
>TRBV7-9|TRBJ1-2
ASSLAALDRGANYGYT
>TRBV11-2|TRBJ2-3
ASSFSRWLNYTQY
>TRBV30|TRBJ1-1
AWSGYRDTEAF
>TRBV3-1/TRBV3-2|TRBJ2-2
ASSSYRGPTNTGELF
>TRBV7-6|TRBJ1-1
ASSLMGSNTEAF
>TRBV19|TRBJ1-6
ASSFDRGQDSPLH
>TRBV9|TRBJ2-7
ASSVGPGGQYEQY
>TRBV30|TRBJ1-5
AWSGAISNQPQH
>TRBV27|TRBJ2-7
ASSWGTSGTYEQY
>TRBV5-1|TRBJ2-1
ASIEGNEQF
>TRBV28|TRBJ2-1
ASTTIPGGEQF
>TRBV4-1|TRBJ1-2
ASSRGQGPNYGYT
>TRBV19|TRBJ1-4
ASTITAGLNEKLF
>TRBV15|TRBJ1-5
ATSRDLGEQPQH
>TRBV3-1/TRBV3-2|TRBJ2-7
ASSQRREGIYEQY
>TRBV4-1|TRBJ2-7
ASSPGDSSYEQY
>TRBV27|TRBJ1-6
ATQPGGNSPLH
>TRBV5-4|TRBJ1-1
ASSGTGILRMNTEAF
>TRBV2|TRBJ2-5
ASSRGEETQY
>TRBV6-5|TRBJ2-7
ASRKTGRYEQY
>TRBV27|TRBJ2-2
ASRIAGGSEGELF
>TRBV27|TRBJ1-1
ASSLSGLNPGLYTEAF
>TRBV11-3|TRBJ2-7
ASSGPGQSGEQY
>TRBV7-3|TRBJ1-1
ASSLKGQGTTEAF
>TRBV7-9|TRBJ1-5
ASSNGQGQGQPQH
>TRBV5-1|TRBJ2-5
ASSTEPTGRRETQY